Following are 24 T cell receptor beta chains from one sample sequenced in a study of blood T cell repertoires in COVID-19. TCRdb's table, derived via immunoSEQ multiplex PCR, lists solely in-frame clones and lacks some. The data contain around 310,000 clones, just under 90% of them seen just once; the ten biggest clones take up just under 9.5%. The sample was PBMCs or T cells enriched from blood (not recorded which). All receptors come from a woman between 25 and 40 years old who had recovered from COVID-19.

The V and J genes are TRBV6-5 and TRBJ2-2; 9 positions match TRBD1. J was trimmed by 4 bases and V by 0 bases; bases with no gene match: 0. CDR1 MNHEY and CDR2 SVGAGI come from the germline V gene. The CDR3 is 15 amino acids. The CDR3: CASSYSGQGTGELFF. The CDR3 DNA is TGTGCCAGCAGTTACTCGGGACAGGGCACCGGGGAGCTGTTTTTT.

This clone has only one observation. This CDR3 reads CASSSATGARDTEAFF. CDR3 nucleotides: TGTGCCAGCAGCTCAGCTACAGGGGCAAGGGACACTGAAGCTTTCTTT. The J gene is TRBJ1-1, the V gene TRBV5-4; the match to TRBD1 covers 7 bases. Germline CDR1 is SGHNT and CDR2 is YYREEE (reference sequence). The CDR3 covers 16 residues. Unmatched junction bases numbered 11, after V lost 3 bases and J lost 3 bases.

The chain links TRBV7-9 to TRBJ1-6, with TRBD1 as a possible D gene (6 bases). Trimming took 4 bases from V and 10 from J, leaving 14 bases between them. Germline values: CDR1 SEHNR, CDR2 FQNEAQ (reference sequence). The CDR3 runs 14 residues. The DNA of the CDR3 is TGTGCCAGCAGCTCACAGGGTGATCTCTCACCCCTCCACTTT. It is translated as CASSSQGDLSPLHF.

This chain joins TRBV10-3 and TRBJ2-3, with 8 bases identical to TRBD2. This CDR3 comprises 19 residues. CDR1 and CDR2 (germline): ENHRY, SYGVKD. With 7 bases clipped from V and 3 bases from J, the junction kept 21 bases outside the gene matches. The CDR3 nucleotides read TGTGCCATCAAGGGGTCGGGTAGCGGGAAATCTGCGGGGACAGATACGCAGTATTTT. Protein: CAIKGSGSGKSAGTDTQYF.

The CDR3 sequence is CASRGGGETQYF. In DNA, the CDR3 is TGTGCCAGTAGGGGCGGGGGAGAGACCCAGTACTTC. The chain joins TRBV6-6 to TRBJ2-5; 7 nucleotides match TRBD2. Germline CDR1 is MNHNY and CDR2 is SVGAGI (reference sequence). The V segment lost 9 bases and the J segment 4 bases; nucleotides outside the gene matches: 5. There are 12 residues in the CDR3.

The rearrangement uses TRBV18 and TRBJ2-3, with 7 nucleotides matching TRBD1. The CDR3 loop spans 16 amino acids. The J segment lost 2 bases and the V segment lost 3 bases, leaving 8 bases of the junction unmatched. The germline CDR1 and CDR2 sequences are KGHSH and LQKENI. CDR3 amino acids: CASSPRQGGLTDTQYF. The CDR3 coding sequence is TGTGCCAGCTCACCCAGACAGGGTGGGCTCACAGATACGCAGTATTTT.

The CDR3 sequence: CASSAGVDEQYF. The CDR3 nucleotides are TGTGCCAGCAGCGCCGGAGTCGACGAGCAGTACTTC. This chain uses TRBV7-8 with TRBJ2-7; D gene unclear. Germline CDR1 and CDR2: SGHVS and FQNEAQ. The CDR3 runs 12 residues. Between the trimmed V and J ends, which lost 5 bases and 5 bases, there was a span of 10 bases.

The genes are TRBV6-5 and TRBJ2-7; TRBD2 aligns across 8 bases. The CDR3 runs to 14 residues. The germline gives CDR1 MNHEY, CDR2 SVGAGI. The trim removed 6 bases at V and 6 bases at J, leaving 10 bases unmatched. The CDR3 loop is CASSPGTRTREQYF. The CDR3 bases are TGTGCCAGCAGCCCCGGGACTAGAACTCGCGAGCAGTACTTC.

The chain is built from TRBV11-2 and TRBJ1-5; a weak D match, TRBD1 (5 bases). V was clipped by 2 bases and J by 5 bases, with 10 bases between them. CDR1 and CDR2 (germline): SGHAT, FQNNGV. The CDR3 sequence is 14 residues long. This chain's CDR3 is CASSLQGPYQPQHF. The DNA of the CDR3 is TGTGCCAGCAGCTTACAGGGTCCGTATCAGCCCCAGCATTTT.

CDR3 bases: TGTGCCAGCAGTGAAGGACTAGCGGGAGGGCCTGGCGCCGGGGAGCTGTTTTTT. This sequence encodes CASSEGLAGGPGAGELFF. V is TRBV2 and J is TRBJ2-2, with 14 bases lining up with TRBD2. Germline lookup yields CDR1 SNHLY and CDR2 FYNNEI. Trimming removed 1 base from V and 6 bases from J; junction bases left unmatched: 7. The CDR3 is made up of 18 amino acids.

The DNA for the CDR3 is TGCGCCAGCAGCCAAGCCCCAGCAGATACGCAGTATTTT. This codes for CASSQAPADTQYF. The chain employs TRBV4-1 and TRBJ2-3, with D unclear. The V gene lost 1 base and the J gene lost 4 bases, with 6 bases spanning the gap. Germline-derived CDR1 and CDR2 are MGHRA and YSYEKL. This CDR3 comprises 13 residues.

V gene TRBV10-3 combines with J gene TRBJ2-5; no clear D. Between the trimmed V and J ends, which lost 0 bases and 1 base, there was a span of 6 bases. The CDR3 is made up of 14 amino acids. In germline, CDR1 is ENHRY, CDR2 SYGVKD. CDR3 sequence reads: CAISESYTQETQYF. CDR3 DNA sequence: TGTGCCATCAGTGAGTCGTACACCCAAGAGACCCAGTACTTC.

V gene TRBV27 combines with J gene TRBJ1-1; D possibly corresponds to TRBD1 (6 bases). The CDR3 spans 13 residues. V was clipped by 5 bases and J by 4 bases, with 11 bases between them. Germline CDR1 and CDR2: MNHEY and SMNVEV (reference sequence). DNA for the CDR3: TGTGCCAGCAGTCTGGACAGTCTCACTGAAGCTTTCTTT. It is translated as CASSLDSLTEAFF.

The genes are TRBV27 and TRBJ1-6; 10 bases map to TRBD1. The CDR3 runs 16 residues. Per germline, CDR1 MNHEY and CDR2 SMNVEV (reference sequence). With 4 bases clipped from V and 10 bases from J, the junction kept 10 bases outside the gene matches. CDR3 region: CASSYITGTGVSPLHF. CDR3 nucleotide sequence: TGTGCCAGCAGTTACATCACCGGGACAGGGGTCTCACCCCTCCACTTT.

This clone was recorded only once. Other DNA sequences of this sample code for an identical CDR3. The rearrangement links TRBV2 to TRBJ1-2; D is unclear. From germline, CDR1 is SNHLY and CDR2 FYNNEI. The CDR3 spans 12 residues. V was pared by 3 bases and J by 4 bases, with 6 bases between. CDR3 loop: CASSEFSYGYTF. The CDR3 nucleotides read TGTGCCAGCAGTGAGTTTAGCTATGGCTACACCTTC.

This sequence joins TRBV2 and TRBJ2-1; 9 bases agree with TRBD2. Losses at the gene ends were 6 bases for V and 0 bases for J; bases not matched to a gene: 3. The CDR3 has 15 residues. Germline CDR1 reads SNHLY; CDR2 reads FYNNEI. CDR3 coding DNA: TGTGCCAGCAGAGGTAGCGGGGGCTCCTACAATGAGCAGTTCTTC. It encodes CASRGSGGSYNEQFF. Combining the CDR3 with reference TRBV2 and TRBJ2-1 gives the whole variable domain EPEVTQTPSHQVTQMGQEVILRCVPISNHLYFYWYRQILGQKVEFLVSFYNNEISEKSEIFDDQFSVERPDGSNFTLKIRSTKLEDSAMYFCASRGSGGSYNEQFFGPGTRLTVL.

For the CDR3, the DNA is TGCGCCAGCAGTCTTTGGACAGGGGGCTCCTATAATTCACCCCTCCACTTT. It specifies CASSLWTGGSYNSPLHF. The J gene is TRBJ1-6, the V gene TRBV5-1; 10 nucleotides align to TRBD1. J gave up 0 bases and V 5 bases, and 5 bases lay outside the gene matches. The CDR3 spans 17 residues. CDR1 and CDR2 from the germline V gene are SGHRS and YFSETQ.

The V call is TRBV5-1, the J call TRBJ2-5; 10 bases map to TRBD2. The CDR3 is made up of 18 amino acids. V was pared by 0 bases and J by 2 bases, with 10 bases of the junction left unmatched. The germline gives CDR1 SGHRS, CDR2 YFSETQ. This chain's CDR3 is CASSLVASGSGWQETQYF. The CDR3 bases are TGCGCCAGCAGCTTGGTGGCTAGCGGGAGTGGTTGGCAAGAGACCCAGTACTTC.

The chain joins TRBV13 to TRBJ2-7; 8 positions agree with TRBD1. The V gene's germline CDR1 is PRHDT and CDR2 FYEKMQ (reference sequence). The trim removed 3 bases at V and 6 bases at J, leaving 1 base unmatched. The CDR3 extends over 12 amino acids. CDR3 nucleotides: TGTGCCAGCAGCTTCACAGGGGGCGAGCAGTACTTC. Amino acids: CASSFTGGEQYF.

The chain combines TRBV18 with TRBJ2-5, with 7 bases aligning to TRBD2. The germline CDR1 and CDR2 sequences are KGHSH and LQKENI. CDR3 length equals 17 residues. Trimming cost V 1 base and J 5 bases; bases outside gene matches: 13. The CDR3 bases are TGTGCCAGCTCACCACGAGCTGTCACTAGCGCGATGGAGACCCAGTACTTC. Translating it yields CASSPRAVTSAMETQYF. Supplemented by reference TRBV18 and TRBJ2-5, the full variable domain reads NAGVMQNPRHLVRRRGQEARLRCSPMKGHSHVYWYRQLPEEGLKFMVYLQKENIIDESGMPKERFSAEFPKEGPSILRIQQVVRGDSAAYFCASSPRAVTSAMETQYFGPGTRLLVL.

This clone was picked up one time. This chain joins TRBV30 and TRBJ1-4, with 8 positions matching TRBD1. Germline V gene data show CDR1 as GTSNPN and CDR2 as SVGIG (reference sequence). V lost 8 bases and J lost 4; bases outside the gene matches: 9. CDR3 length: 14 amino acids. CDR3: CAGQGRGYNEKLFF. The CDR3 nucleotides read TGTGCCGGACAGGGAAGGGGGTATAATGAAAAACTGTTTTTT. Full variable domain (rest looked up from reference TRBV30 and TRBJ1-4): SQTIHQWPATLVQPVGSPLSLECTVEGTSNPNLYWYRQAAGRGLQLLFYSVGIGQISSEVPQNLSASRPQDRQFILSSKKLLLSDSGFYLCAGQGRGYNEKLFFGSGTQLSVL.

The V and J genes are TRBV5-1 and TRBJ2-3, with 7 bases matching TRBD1. The CDR3 sequence is 13 residues long. After removal of 7 bases from V and 2 bases from J, the junction contained 4 bases not matched to a gene. CDR1 is SGHRS, CDR2 YFSETQ, per germline. CDR3 DNA: TGCGCCAGCGGGACAGCAAACACAGATACGCAGTATTTT. This translates into CASGTANTDTQYF.

This clone was counted a few times. The chain joins TRBV27 to TRBJ1-1; TRBD1 matches at 7 bases. CDR1 is MNHEY, CDR2 SMNVEV, per germline (reference sequence). J was trimmed by 1 base and V by 6 bases; bases with no gene match: 5. The CDR3 covers 14 residues. This chain's CDR3 is CASSRPGGNTEAFF. CDR3 nucleotides: TGTGCCAGCAGCCGACCAGGGGGGAACACTGAAGCTTTCTTT.

V is TRBV6-5 and J is TRBJ1-1, with D perhaps matching TRBD1 (5 bases). Deletions cut 11 bases from V and 0 bases from J, with 13 bases between. This CDR3 contains 13 residues. Germline V CDR1 and CDR2: MNHEY, SVGAGI. CDR3 region: CASQGLLNTEAFF. The CDR3, as DNA: TGTGCCTCCCAGGGACTCTTGAACACTGAAGCTTTCTTT.